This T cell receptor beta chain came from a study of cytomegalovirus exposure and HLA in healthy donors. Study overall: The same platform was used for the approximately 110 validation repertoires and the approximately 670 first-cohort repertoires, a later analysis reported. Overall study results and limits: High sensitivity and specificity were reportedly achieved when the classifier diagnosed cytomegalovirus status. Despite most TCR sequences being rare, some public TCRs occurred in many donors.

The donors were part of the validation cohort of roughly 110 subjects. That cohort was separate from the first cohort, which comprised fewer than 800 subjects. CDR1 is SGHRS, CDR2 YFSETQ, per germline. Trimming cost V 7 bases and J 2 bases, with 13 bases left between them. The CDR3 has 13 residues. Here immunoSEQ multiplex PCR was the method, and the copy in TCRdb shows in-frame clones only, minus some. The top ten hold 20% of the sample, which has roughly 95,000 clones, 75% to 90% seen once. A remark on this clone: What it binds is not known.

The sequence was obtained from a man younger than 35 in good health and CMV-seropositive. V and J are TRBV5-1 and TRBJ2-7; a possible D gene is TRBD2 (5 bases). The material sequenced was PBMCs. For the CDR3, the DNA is TGCGCCAGCTCGAGGGCCGAGACCTACGAGCAGTACTTC. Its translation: CASSRAETYEQYF. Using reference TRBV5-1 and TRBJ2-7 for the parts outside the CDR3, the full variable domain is KAGVTQTPRYLIKTRGQQVTLSCSPISGHRSVSWYQQTPGQGLQFLFEYFSETQRNKGNFPGRFSGRQFSNSRSEMNVSTLELGDSALYLCASSRAETYEQYFGPGTRLTVT.